The 9 T cell receptor beta chains below come from one sample, sequenced in a study of shared clonotypes between healthy human individuals. The data were produced by immunoSEQ multiplex PCR, yet TCRdb's version contains in-frame clones alone and is incomplete. Altogether over a million clones are present, about 96% being singletons, with the ten largest covering 1.2%. Sequenced material: naive CD4+ T cells sorted from blood. Subset given: CD45RA+ positively selected. The origin of the receptors is a man between 25 and 39 years old in good health.

The V and J genes are TRBV9 and TRBJ2-1; D tentatively reads TRBD1 or TRBD2 (5 bases each). The CDR3 has 16 residues. From germline, CDR1 is SGDLS and CDR2 YYNGEE. Trimming left V 0 bases short and J 4 bases short, with 14 bases between. The CDR3 DNA reads as TGTGCCAGCAGCGTAGGAGGGGTGGCTACTTACAATGAGCAGTTCTTC. It specifies CASSVGGVATYNEQFF.

The chain has TRBV11-2 and TRBJ1-5, with D uncertain. Trimming cost V 8 bases and J 2 bases, with 7 bases left between them. There are 12 residues in the CDR3. Germline CDR1 and CDR2: SGHAT and FQNNGV. CDR3 amino acids: CASRTGNQPQHF. The CDR3 DNA follows: TGTGCCAGCCGGACCGGCAATCAGCCCCAGCATTTT.

The chain uses TRBV10-2 and TRBJ1-5; unclear D gene. This CDR3 is 14 amino acids long. Germline assignment: CDR1 WSHSY and CDR2 SAAADI. V lost 4 bases and J lost 2, with 9 bases in between. The CDR3 is CASSVLAGNQPQHF. The CDR3 DNA is TGCGCCAGCAGTGTCTTGGCAGGCAATCAGCCCCAGCATTTT.

For the CDR3, the DNA is TGTGCCAGTAGTATCTCCTATGGTGGGGCCGAGGTAGCCAAAAACATTCAGTACTTC. This translates into CASSISYGGAEVAKNIQYF. This chain links TRBV19 with TRBJ2-4, with D possibly TRBD1 on 5 matching bases. Per germline, CDR1 LNHDA and CDR2 SQIVND (reference sequence). The ends were cut back, 3 bases at V and 0 bases at J, with 21 bases in the middle. The CDR3 has 19 residues.

The chain joins TRBV29-1 to TRBJ2-5, with 8 bases fitting TRBD2. The CDR3 is made up of 12 amino acids. V shed 5 bases, J shed 4 bases, and the junction held 3 bases outside the gene matches. Germline values: CDR1 SQVTM, CDR2 ANQGSEA. In nucleotides, the CDR3 is TGCAGCGTTTCGGGGGGGCTAGAGACCCAGTACTTC. This sequence encodes CSVSGGLETQYF.

The chain is built from TRBV18 and TRBJ2-2; TRBD2 matches 7 bases. This CDR3 is built from 14 residues. Germline lookup yields CDR1 KGHSH and CDR2 LQKENI. Trimming took 3 bases from V and 9 from J; bases not matched to a gene: 7. The CDR3 DNA follows: TGTGCCAGCTCACCCCAGCGGGGAGTCAGGGAGCTGTTTTTT. This sequence encodes CASSPQRGVRELFF.

J is TRBJ1-4 and V is TRBV7-9; the match to TRBD1 covers 7 bases. This CDR3 spans 14 amino acids. Germline-derived CDR1 and CDR2 are SEHNR and FQNEAQ (reference sequence). Trimming took 5 bases from V and 7 from J; bases not matched to a gene: 7. The CDR3 is CASSVDREVEKLFF. CDR3 DNA sequence: TGTGCCAGCAGCGTTGACAGGGAGGTTGAAAAACTGTTTTTT. Full variable domain (rest looked up from reference TRBV7-9 and TRBJ1-4): DTGVSQNPRHKITKRGQNVTFRCDPISEHNRLYWYRQTLGQGPEFLTYFQNEAQLEKSRLLSDRFSAERPKGSFSTLEIQRTEQGDSAMYLCASSVDREVEKLFFGSGTQLSVL.

The chain couples TRBV7-9 to TRBJ2-1; no clear D. V was shortened by 3 bases and J by 7 bases, with 7 bases between the two germline ends. This CDR3 has 12 residues. Germline values: CDR1 SEHNR, CDR2 FQNEAQ (reference sequence). This CDR3 reads CASSFVYNEQFF. In DNA, the CDR3 is TGTGCCAGCAGCTTTGTGTATAATGAGCAGTTCTTC.

The V and J genes are TRBV6-1 and TRBJ2-3; the D is unclear. Trimming removed 1 base from V and 0 bases from J, with 8 bases in between. The V gene's germline CDR1 is MNHNS and CDR2 SASEGT. The CDR3 covers 15 residues. The DNA for the CDR3 is TGTGCCAGCAGTGAAGGCCCGACTAGCACAGATACGCAGTATTTT. The encoded protein is CASSEGPTSTDTQYF.